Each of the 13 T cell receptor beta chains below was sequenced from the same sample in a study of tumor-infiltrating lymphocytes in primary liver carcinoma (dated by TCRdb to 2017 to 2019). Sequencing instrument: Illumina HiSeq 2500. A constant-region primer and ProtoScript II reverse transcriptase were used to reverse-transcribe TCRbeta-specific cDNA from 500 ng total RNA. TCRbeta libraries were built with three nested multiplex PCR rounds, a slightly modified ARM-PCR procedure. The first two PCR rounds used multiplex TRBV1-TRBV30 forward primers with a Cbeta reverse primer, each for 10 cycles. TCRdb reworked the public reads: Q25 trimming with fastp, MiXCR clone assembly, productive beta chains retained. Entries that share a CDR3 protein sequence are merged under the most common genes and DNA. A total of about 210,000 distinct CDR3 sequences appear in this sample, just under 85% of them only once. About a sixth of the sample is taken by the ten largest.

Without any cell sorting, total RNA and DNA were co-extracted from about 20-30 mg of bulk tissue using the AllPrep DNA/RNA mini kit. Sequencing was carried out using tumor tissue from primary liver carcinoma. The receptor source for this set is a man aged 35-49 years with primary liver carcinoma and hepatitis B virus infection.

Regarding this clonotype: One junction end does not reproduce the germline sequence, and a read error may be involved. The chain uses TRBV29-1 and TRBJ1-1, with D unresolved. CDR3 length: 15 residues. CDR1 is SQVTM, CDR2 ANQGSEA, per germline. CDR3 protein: CSVGSGWGMNTDAFF. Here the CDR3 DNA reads TGTAGCGTTGGATCCGGATGGGGTATGAACACTGATGCTTTCTTT.

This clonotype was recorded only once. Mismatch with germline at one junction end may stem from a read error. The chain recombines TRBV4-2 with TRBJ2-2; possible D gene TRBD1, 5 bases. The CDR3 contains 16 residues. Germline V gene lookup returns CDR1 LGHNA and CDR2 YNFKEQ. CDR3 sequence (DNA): TGTGCCAGGAGCCAAGCCGGGCAGGGTGGCACAGGGGAGCTGTTTTTT. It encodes CARSQAGQGGTGELFF.

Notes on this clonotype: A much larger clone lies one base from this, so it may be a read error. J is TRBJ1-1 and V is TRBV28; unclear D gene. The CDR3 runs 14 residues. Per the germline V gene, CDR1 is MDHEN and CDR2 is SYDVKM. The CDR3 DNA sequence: TGTGGCAGCAGTGCCGCCGGGAAGAACACTGAAGCTTTCTTT. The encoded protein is CGSSAAGKNTEAFF.

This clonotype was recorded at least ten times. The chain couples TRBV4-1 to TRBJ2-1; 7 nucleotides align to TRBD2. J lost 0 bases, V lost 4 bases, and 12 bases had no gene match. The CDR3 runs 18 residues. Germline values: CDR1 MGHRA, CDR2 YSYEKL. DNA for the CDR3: TGCGCCAGCAGCCGCGCGAAGGCGAGGACTAGCTCCTACAATGAGCAGTTCTTC. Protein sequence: CASSRAKARTSSYNEQFF.

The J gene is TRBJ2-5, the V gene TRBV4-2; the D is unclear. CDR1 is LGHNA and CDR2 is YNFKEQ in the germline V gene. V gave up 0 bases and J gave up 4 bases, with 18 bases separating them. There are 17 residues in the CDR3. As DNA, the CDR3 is TGTGCCAGCAGCCAAGAAAGTACGGTTACCTACCTAGAGACCCAGTACTTC. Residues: CASSQESTVTYLETQYF.

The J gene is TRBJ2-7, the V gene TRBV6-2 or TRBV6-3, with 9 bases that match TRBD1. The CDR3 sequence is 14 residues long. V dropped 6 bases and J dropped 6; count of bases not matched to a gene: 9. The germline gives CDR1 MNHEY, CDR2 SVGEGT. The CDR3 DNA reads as TGTGCCAGCAGCCCCCGGGACAGGGCACGCGAGCAGTACTTC. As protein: CASSPRDRAREQYF.

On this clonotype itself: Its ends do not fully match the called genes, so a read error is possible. In DNA form, the CDR3 reads TGTGCCAGCTCTAAGACAGTACTGACAGATGCGCAGTATTTT. Translation gives CASSKTVLTDAQYF. The J gene is TRBJ2-3, the V gene TRBV28; D is possibly TRBD1 (5 bases). The CDR3 runs 14 residues. Germline V gene lookup returns CDR1 MDHEN and CDR2 SYDVKM.

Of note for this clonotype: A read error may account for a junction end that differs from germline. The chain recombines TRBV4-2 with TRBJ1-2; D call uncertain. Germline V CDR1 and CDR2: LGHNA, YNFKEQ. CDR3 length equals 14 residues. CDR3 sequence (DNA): TGTACCAGCAGCCTCTTAGAAGGGAACTATGGCTACACCTTC. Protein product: CTSSLLEGNYGYTF.

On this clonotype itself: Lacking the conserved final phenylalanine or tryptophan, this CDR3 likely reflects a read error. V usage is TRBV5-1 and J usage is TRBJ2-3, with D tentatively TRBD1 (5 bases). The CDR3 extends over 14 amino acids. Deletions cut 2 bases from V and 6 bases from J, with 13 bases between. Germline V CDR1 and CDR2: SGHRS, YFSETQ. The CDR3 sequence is CASSFNDRPDTQYY. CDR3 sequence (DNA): TGCGCCAGCAGCTTTAATGACAGACCGGATACGCAGTATTAT.

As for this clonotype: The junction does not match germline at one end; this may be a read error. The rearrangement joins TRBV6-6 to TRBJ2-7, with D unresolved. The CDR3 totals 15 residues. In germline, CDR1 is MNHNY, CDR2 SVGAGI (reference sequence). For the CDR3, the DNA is TGTGCCAGCAGTTACTTGTCGGCGGCTCCCTATGAGCAGTACTTC. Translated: CASSYLSAAPYEQYF.

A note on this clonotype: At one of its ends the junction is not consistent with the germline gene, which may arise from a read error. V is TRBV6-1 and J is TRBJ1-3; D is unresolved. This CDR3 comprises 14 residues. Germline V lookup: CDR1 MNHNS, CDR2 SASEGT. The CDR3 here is CARSRDYTGNTIYF. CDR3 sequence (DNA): TGTGCCCGCAGTAGGGATTACACTGGAAACACCATTTATTTT.

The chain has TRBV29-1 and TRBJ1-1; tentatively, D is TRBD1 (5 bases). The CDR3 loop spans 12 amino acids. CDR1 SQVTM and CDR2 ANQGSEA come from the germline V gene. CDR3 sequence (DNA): TGCAGTGTCGATCAGGGCAGGGCTGAAGCTTTCTTT. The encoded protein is CSVDQGRAEAFF. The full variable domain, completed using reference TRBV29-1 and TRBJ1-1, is SAVISQKPSRDICQRGTSLTIQCQVDSQVTMMFWYRQQPGQSLTLIATANQGSEATYESGFVIDKFPISRPNLTFSTLTVSNMSPEDSSIYLCSVDQGRAEAFFGQGTRLTVV.

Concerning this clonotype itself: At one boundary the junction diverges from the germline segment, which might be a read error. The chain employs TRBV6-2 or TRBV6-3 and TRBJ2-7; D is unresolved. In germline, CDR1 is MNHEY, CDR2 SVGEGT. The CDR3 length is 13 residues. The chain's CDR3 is CTSSYVGGYEQYF. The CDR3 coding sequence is TGTACCAGCAGTTACGTTGGCGGATACGAGCAGTACTTC.